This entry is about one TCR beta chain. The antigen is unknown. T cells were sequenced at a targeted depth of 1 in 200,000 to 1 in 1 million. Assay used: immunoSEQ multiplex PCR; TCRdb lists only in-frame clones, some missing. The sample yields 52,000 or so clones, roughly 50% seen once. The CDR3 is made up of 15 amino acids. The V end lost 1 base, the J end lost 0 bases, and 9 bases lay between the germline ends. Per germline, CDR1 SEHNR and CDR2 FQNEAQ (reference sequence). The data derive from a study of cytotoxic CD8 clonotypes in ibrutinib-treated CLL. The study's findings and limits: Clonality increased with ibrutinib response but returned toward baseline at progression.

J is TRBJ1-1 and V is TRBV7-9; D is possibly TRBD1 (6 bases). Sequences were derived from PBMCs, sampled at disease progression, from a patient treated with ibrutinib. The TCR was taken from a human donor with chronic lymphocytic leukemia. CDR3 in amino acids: CASSLVGGMNTEAFF. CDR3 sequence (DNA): TGTGCCAGCAGCTTAGTAGGGGGAATGAACACTGAAGCTTTCTTT.